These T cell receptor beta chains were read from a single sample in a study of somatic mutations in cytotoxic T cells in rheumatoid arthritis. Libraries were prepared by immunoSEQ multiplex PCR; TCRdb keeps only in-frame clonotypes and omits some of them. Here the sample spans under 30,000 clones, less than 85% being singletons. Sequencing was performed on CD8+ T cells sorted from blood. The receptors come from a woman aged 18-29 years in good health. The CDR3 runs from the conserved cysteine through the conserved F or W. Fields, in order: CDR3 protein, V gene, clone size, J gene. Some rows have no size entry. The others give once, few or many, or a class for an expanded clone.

cdr3_aa: CASSETVSGPNNEQFF
v_call: TRBV10-1
clone_size: .
j_call: TRBJ2-1

cdr3_aa: CASSFPTRTATNTEAFF
v_call: TRBV28
clone_size: .
j_call: TRBJ1-1

cdr3_aa: CASSQGGPGEQYF
v_call: TRBV27
clone_size: .
j_call: TRBJ2-7

cdr3_aa: CSVGQGLNTEAFF
v_call: TRBV29-1
clone_size: few
j_call: TRBJ1-1

cdr3_aa: CASSSRDSRTDTQYF
v_call: TRBV5-4
clone_size: once
j_call: TRBJ2-3

cdr3_aa: CASSLATGNTEAFF
v_call: TRBV7-8
clone_size: .
j_call: TRBJ1-1

cdr3_aa: CASRYDGGQSEAFF
v_call: TRBV2
clone_size: .
j_call: TRBJ1-1

cdr3_aa: CASSLYPRSEQYF
v_call: TRBV27
clone_size: .
j_call: TRBJ2-7

cdr3_aa: CSDCPQPQHF
v_call: TRBV29-1
clone_size: few
j_call: TRBJ1-5

cdr3_aa: CSVELAGESYEQYF
v_call: TRBV29-1
clone_size: .
j_call: TRBJ2-7

cdr3_aa: CASSLSSVYNEQFF
v_call: TRBV27
clone_size: .
j_call: TRBJ2-1

cdr3_aa: CASSPDSSYNSPLHF
v_call: TRBV18
clone_size: .
j_call: TRBJ1-6

cdr3_aa: CASSLLSEKLFF
v_call: TRBV4-2
clone_size: .
j_call: TRBJ1-4

cdr3_aa: CASSTWDGELSTDTQYF
v_call: TRBV5-6
clone_size: .
j_call: TRBJ2-3

cdr3_aa: CASSTPGEDYGYTF
v_call: TRBV19
clone_size: once
j_call: TRBJ1-2

cdr3_aa: CASNPGTVNEKLFF
v_call: TRBV21-1
clone_size: .
j_call: TRBJ1-4

cdr3_aa: CSVGPDPGEGYTF
v_call: TRBV29-1
clone_size: .
j_call: TRBJ1-2

cdr3_aa: CASSVSLGQAYEQYF
v_call: TRBV9
clone_size: .
j_call: TRBJ2-7

cdr3_aa: CASSTPRQGGYGYTF
v_call: TRBV6-5
clone_size: .
j_call: TRBJ1-2

cdr3_aa: CASSLARATSTDTQYF
v_call: TRBV5-8
clone_size: .
j_call: TRBJ2-3

cdr3_aa: CASSLDVGGNTEGWFF
v_call: TRBV7-9
clone_size: .
j_call: TRBJ2-1

cdr3_aa: CAISEGYEQYF
v_call: TRBV10-3
clone_size: .
j_call: TRBJ2-7

cdr3_aa: CATLGGTGDRTEAFF
v_call: TRBV10-3
clone_size: .
j_call: TRBJ1-1

cdr3_aa: CASSYYQGGNSPLHF
v_call: TRBV6-5
clone_size: .
j_call: TRBJ1-6

cdr3_aa: CASSQTRQGNTEAFF
v_call: TRBV4-1
clone_size: .
j_call: TRBJ1-1

cdr3_aa: CASSLAGWDTQYF
v_call: TRBV7-6
clone_size: .
j_call: TRBJ2-3

cdr3_aa: CASSWGLAGGESSYNEQFF
v_call: TRBV5-1
clone_size: few
j_call: TRBJ2-1

cdr3_aa: CASSTDREGGELFF
v_call: TRBV6-7
clone_size: .
j_call: TRBJ2-2

cdr3_aa: CASSFGRGETQYF
v_call: TRBV28
clone_size: .
j_call: TRBJ2-5

cdr3_aa: CASSSNREFNIQYF
v_call: TRBV5-6
clone_size: .
j_call: TRBJ2-4

cdr3_aa: CASTAGGTGYGYTF
v_call: TRBV2
clone_size: .
j_call: TRBJ1-2

cdr3_aa: CSARSGASNQPQHF
v_call: TRBV29-1
clone_size: .
j_call: TRBJ1-5

cdr3_aa: CASSQEPGPTNYGYTF
v_call: TRBV4-1
clone_size: .
j_call: TRBJ1-2

cdr3_aa: CASMAPTYEQYF
v_call: TRBV6-1
clone_size: .
j_call: TRBJ2-7

cdr3_aa: CASSVTKIGETQYF
v_call: TRBV27
clone_size: .
j_call: TRBJ2-5

cdr3_aa: CSVEDQRLAGGDTGELFF
v_call: TRBV29-1
clone_size: .
j_call: TRBJ2-2

cdr3_aa: CASRAQGSLYGYTF
v_call: TRBV2
clone_size: .
j_call: TRBJ1-2

cdr3_aa: CASSEIGSSYNEQFF
v_call: TRBV2
clone_size: .
j_call: TRBJ2-1

cdr3_aa: CASSFFPNSLDTDTQYF
v_call: TRBV7-8
clone_size: .
j_call: TRBJ2-3

cdr3_aa: CASSFPGVSGSGAEAFF
v_call: TRBV7-9
clone_size: .
j_call: TRBJ1-1

cdr3_aa: CASGLQVLRAEELFF
v_call: TRBV12-5
clone_size: .
j_call: TRBJ1-4

cdr3_aa: CASSEWRGYTF
v_call: TRBV2
clone_size: once
j_call: TRBJ1-2

cdr3_aa: CASGGQAPEAFF
v_call: TRBV4-1
clone_size: .
j_call: TRBJ1-1

cdr3_aa: CASSLAGSEKLFF
v_call: TRBV7-6
clone_size: few
j_call: TRBJ1-4

cdr3_aa: CASSIYRGRYTGELFF
v_call: TRBV19
clone_size: .
j_call: TRBJ2-2

cdr3_aa: CASSTDLGSNYGYTF
v_call: TRBV7-8
clone_size: once
j_call: TRBJ1-2

cdr3_aa: CASSVATGILDEQYF
v_call: TRBV9
clone_size: .
j_call: .

cdr3_aa: CASSANQDYGYTF
v_call: TRBV9
clone_size: .
j_call: TRBJ1-2